The 14 T cell receptor beta chains reported below all come from one sample, sequenced in a study of regulatory T cells in long-lasting Graves disease. Assembly of TCR beta libraries relied on iRepertoire HTBI primers together with Arm-PCR of CDR3 regions. TCRdb passed the multiplex PCR reads through MiXCR, listing each CDR3 protein once. The sample lists hundreds of thousands of distinct CDR3 sequences, less than 20% occurring once. The time point is: newly diagnosed GD, antithyroid drugs for less than 3 months. Isolated PBMC RNA provided the starting material for the TCR library. This sample also belongs to another study, concerning T cells in Graves' hyperthyroidism and ophthalmopathy.

The source material was peripheral blood mononuclear cells (PBMCs), sampled at new diagnosis, from a patient treated with antithyroid drugs. These receptors were collected from a woman in her 30s with Graves disease.

The chain employs TRBV18 and TRBJ2-3, with no clear D. The CDR3 is 13 amino acids. V lost 5 bases to trimming and J lost 4 bases, with 10 bases between them. In germline, CDR1 is KGHSH, CDR2 LQKENI. CDR3 DNA sequence: TGTGCCAGCTCATCTCTAGAAGCAGATACGCAGTATTTT. It yields the protein CASSSLEADTQYF. Together with reference TRBV18 and TRBJ2-3, the CDR3 gives the full variable domain: NAGVMQNPRHLVRRRGQEARLRCSPMKGHSHVYWYRQLPEEGLKFMVYLQKENIIDESGMPKERFSAEFPKEGPSILRIQQVVRGDSAAYFCASSSLEADTQYFGPGTRLTVL.

The chain is built from TRBV10-3 and TRBJ1-5; possibly TRBD1 for D (5 bases). The germline V and J ends were trimmed by 7 bases and 4 bases, with 11 bases remaining between them. This CDR3 has 13 amino acids. CDR1 and CDR2 from the germline V gene are ENHRY and SYGVKD. The CDR3 here is CAINSGANQPQHF. The CDR3 bases are TGTGCCATCAATTCCGGGGCAAATCAGCCCCAGCATTTT.

The chain recombines TRBV6-1 with TRBJ1-5; D unclear. The V end was cut by 6 bases, the J end by 0 bases, with 12 bases between. Germline CDR1 is MNHNS and CDR2 is SASEGT. The CDR3 length is 15 residues. CDR3 region: CASRRLGVSNQPQHF. CDR3 DNA sequence: TGTGCCAGCAGACGACTCGGGGTTAGCAATCAGCCCCAGCATTTT.

The sample holds many counts of this clonotype. The chain uses TRBV7-6 and TRBJ2-5; TRBD2 might be the D (6 bases). There are 15 residues in the CDR3. Looked up from germline, CDR1 is SGHVS and CDR2 is FNYEAQ. V was trimmed by 1 base and J by 5 bases, leaving 14 bases between them. This chain's CDR3 is CASSLVREVRETQYF. CDR3 nucleotide sequence: TGTGCCAGCAGCTTAGTAAGGGAGGTTCGGGAGACCCAGTACTTC.

This clonotype came up many times. The chain joins TRBV6-5 to TRBJ2-3; TRBD2 aligns across 7 bases. The CDR3 covers 16 residues. V lost 3 bases, J lost 5 bases, and 11 bases stayed unmatched. The germline V gene has CDR1 MNHEY and CDR2 SVGAGI. The DNA for the CDR3 is TGTGCCAGCAGTTATTTGTCGGCGGGAGTGGAAGATACGCAGTATTTT. Protein sequence: CASSYLSAGVEDTQYF.

This clonotype was seen more than once but under ten times. The CDR3 DNA sequence: TGTGCCAGCAGTGGAGTGGAAAACATTCAGTACTTC. Its protein is CASSGVENIQYF. The rearrangement links TRBV2 to TRBJ2-4; no firm D call. With 4 bases removed from V and 5 bases from J, the gap between germline ends came to 6 bases. The CDR3 extends over 12 amino acids. Germline V lookup: CDR1 SNHLY, CDR2 FYNNEI.

This clonotype has at least ten counts. This chain's CDR3 is CSVVRPVSGQPQHF. Here the CDR3 DNA reads TGCAGTGTTGTTAGGCCAGTTTCCGGTCAGCCCCAGCATTTT. V gene TRBV20-1 combines with J gene TRBJ1-5; no clear D. CDR3 length: 14 residues. Germline assignment: CDR1 DFQATT and CDR2 SNEGSKA (reference sequence). Deletions cut 7 bases from V and 6 bases from J, with 19 bases between.

This clonotype has at least ten counts. The gene calls are TRBV19 and TRBJ2-7, with D perhaps TRBD2 (5 bases). This CDR3 spans 14 amino acids. Germline V CDR1 and CDR2: LNHDA, SQIVND (reference sequence). V was cut by 5 bases and J by 1 base, with 12 bases left in between. The CDR3 region has the DNA TGTGCCAGTAGTCGGGAACTCACGTCCTACGAGCAGTACTTC. It is translated as CASSRELTSYEQYF.

V usage is TRBV5-5 and J usage is TRBJ1-1; D gene ambiguous. Trimming removed 0 bases from V and 1 base from J, with 10 bases in between. The CDR3 runs to 15 residues. Germline values: CDR1 SGHKS, CDR2 YYEKEE (reference sequence). The chain's CDR3 is CASSLAGRANTEAFF. Here the CDR3 DNA reads TGTGCCAGCAGCTTGGCCGGGCGGGCGAACACTGAAGCTTTCTTT.

This clonotype was detected many times. This chain links TRBV28 with TRBJ1-2, with a possible D match to TRBD1 (5 bases). V gave up 7 bases and J gave up 3 bases, with 18 bases separating them. This CDR3 has 15 amino acids. Germline assignment: CDR1 MDHEN and CDR2 SYDVKM. Here the CDR3 DNA reads TGTGCCAGCAATGGAGCATGGGACCGTCACTATGGCTACACCTTC. Translation gives CASNGAWDRHYGYTF.

This clonotype showed up many times. The chain combines TRBV6-5 with TRBJ2-5; no reliable D call. CDR1 MNHEY and CDR2 SVGAGI come from the germline V gene. The CDR3 runs to 14 residues. The V gene lost 1 base and the J gene lost 5 bases, with 11 bases spanning the gap. Here the CDR3 reads CASSYLSARETQYF. The CDR3 region has the DNA TGTGCCAGCAGTTACTTATCCGCCCGGGAGACCCAGTACTTC.

This clonotype was recorded many times. The chain uses TRBV6-1 and TRBJ2-1; D is uncertain. Germline V lookup: CDR1 MNHNS, CDR2 SASEGT. V lost 6 bases and J lost 9, with 9 bases in between. The CDR3 runs to 11 residues. CDR3 DNA sequence: TGTGCCAGCAGCCAGCTAGGTGAGCAGTTCTTC. Translated, it gives CASSQLGEQFF.

The CDR3 sequence is CAWSVPDYNSPLHF. Written as DNA, the CDR3 is TGTGCCTGGAGTGTACCTGATTATAATTCACCCCTCCACTTT. This sequence joins TRBV30 and TRBJ1-6; D is unresolved. The germline V gene has CDR1 GTSNPN and CDR2 SVGIG (reference sequence). CDR3 length: 14 residues. V was pared by 0 bases and J by 4 bases, with 7 bases between.

The chain recombines TRBV7-2 with TRBJ2-3, with D possibly being TRBD1 (7 bases). Germline loops: CDR1 SGHTA, CDR2 FQGNSA. Trimming pared 7 bases from V and 4 bases from J, leaving 12 bases between. The CDR3 contains 13 residues. This CDR3 reads CASTGGTADTQYF. The CDR3, as DNA: TGTGCCAGCACCGGAGGGACAGCAGATACGCAGTATTTT.